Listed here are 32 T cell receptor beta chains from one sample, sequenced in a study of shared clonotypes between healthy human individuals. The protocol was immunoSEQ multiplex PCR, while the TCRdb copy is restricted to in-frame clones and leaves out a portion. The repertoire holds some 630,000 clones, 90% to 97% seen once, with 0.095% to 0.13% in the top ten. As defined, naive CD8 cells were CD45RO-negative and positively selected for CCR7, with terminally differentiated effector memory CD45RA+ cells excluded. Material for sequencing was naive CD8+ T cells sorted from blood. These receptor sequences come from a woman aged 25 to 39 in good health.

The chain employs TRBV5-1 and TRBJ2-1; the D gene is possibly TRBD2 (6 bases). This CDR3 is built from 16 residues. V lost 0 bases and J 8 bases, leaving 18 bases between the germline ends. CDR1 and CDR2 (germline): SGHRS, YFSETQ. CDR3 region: CASSLAPSAQLYEQFF. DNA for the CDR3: TGCGCCAGCAGCTTGGCCCCTAGCGCCCAATTGTATGAGCAGTTCTTC.

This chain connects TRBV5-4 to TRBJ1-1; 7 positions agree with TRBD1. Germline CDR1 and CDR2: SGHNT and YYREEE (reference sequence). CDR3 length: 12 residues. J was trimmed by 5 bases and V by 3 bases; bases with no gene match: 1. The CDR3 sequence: CASSSGGTEAFF. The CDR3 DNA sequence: TGTGCCAGCAGCTCAGGGGGGACTGAAGCTTTCTTT.

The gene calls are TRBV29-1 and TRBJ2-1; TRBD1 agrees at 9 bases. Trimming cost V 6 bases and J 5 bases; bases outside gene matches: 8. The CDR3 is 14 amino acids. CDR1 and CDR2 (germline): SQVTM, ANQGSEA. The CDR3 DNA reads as TGCAGCGTAGGCTTGGGACAGGGTAACAATGAGCAGTTCTTC. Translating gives CSVGLGQGNNEQFF.

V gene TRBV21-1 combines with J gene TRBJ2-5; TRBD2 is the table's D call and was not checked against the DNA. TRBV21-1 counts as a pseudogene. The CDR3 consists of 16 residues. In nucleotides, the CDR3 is TGTGCCAGCAGCAAACGACTAGCGGGGGCTCAAGAGACCCAGTACTTC. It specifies CASSKRLAGAQETQYF.

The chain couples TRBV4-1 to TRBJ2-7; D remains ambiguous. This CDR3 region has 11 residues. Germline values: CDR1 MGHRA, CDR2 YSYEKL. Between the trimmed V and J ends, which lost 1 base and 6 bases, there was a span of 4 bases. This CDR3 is CASSQVSEQYF. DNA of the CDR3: TGCGCCAGCAGCCAAGTCTCCGAGCAGTACTTC.

CDR3 nucleotide sequence: TGTGCCAGCAGCCCACGGCGGAACTACAATGAGCAGTTCTTC. Its translation: CASSPRRNYNEQFF. V usage is TRBV9 and J usage is TRBJ2-1, with D unclear. The germline V gene encodes CDR1 SGDLS and CDR2 YYNGEE. This CDR3 region has 14 residues. The germline V and J ends were trimmed by 4 bases and 3 bases, with 11 bases remaining between them. The whole variable domain, remainder taken from reference TRBV9 and TRBJ2-1, is DSGVTQTPKHLITATGQRVTLRCSPRSGDLSVYWYQQSLDQGLQFLIQYYNGEERAKGNILERFSAQQFPDLHSELNLSSLELGDSALYFCASSPRRNYNEQFFGPGTRLTVL.

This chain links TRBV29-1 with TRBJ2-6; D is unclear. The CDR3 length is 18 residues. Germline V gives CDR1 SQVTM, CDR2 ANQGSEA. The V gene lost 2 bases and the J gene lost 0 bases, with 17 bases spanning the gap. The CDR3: CSVELGVAFHSGANVLTF. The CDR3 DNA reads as TGCAGCGTTGAACTTGGTGTAGCTTTCCACTCTGGGGCCAACGTCCTGACTTTC.

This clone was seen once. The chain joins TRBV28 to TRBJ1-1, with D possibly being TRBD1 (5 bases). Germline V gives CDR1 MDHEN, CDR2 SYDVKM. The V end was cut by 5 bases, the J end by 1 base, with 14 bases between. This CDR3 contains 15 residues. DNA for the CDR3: TGTGCCAGCAGTCTTCAGGGATATGCGAACACTGAAGCTTTCTTT. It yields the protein CASSLQGYANTEAFF.

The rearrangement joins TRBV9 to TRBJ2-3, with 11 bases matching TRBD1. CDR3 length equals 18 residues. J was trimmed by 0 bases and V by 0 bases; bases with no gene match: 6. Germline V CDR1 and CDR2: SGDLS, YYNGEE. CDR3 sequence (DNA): TGTGCCAGCAGCGTAGGTTCGGGGACAGGGGGAAGCACAGATACGCAGTATTTT. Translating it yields CASSVGSGTGGSTDTQYF.

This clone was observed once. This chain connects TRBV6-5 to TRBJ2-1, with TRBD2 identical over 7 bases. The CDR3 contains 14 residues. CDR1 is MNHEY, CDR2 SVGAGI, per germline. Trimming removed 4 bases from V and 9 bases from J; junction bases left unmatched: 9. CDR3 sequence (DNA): TGTGCCAGCAGTTTAATGATGGGGGGGACTGAGCAGTTCTTC. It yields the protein CASSLMMGGTEQFF.

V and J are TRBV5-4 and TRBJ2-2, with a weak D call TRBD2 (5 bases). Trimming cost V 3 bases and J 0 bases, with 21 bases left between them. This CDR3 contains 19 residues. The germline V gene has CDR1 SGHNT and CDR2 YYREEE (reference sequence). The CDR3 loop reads CASSSIPSFTGSNTGELFF. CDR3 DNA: TGTGCCAGCAGCTCCATTCCTAGTTTTACGGGATCGAACACCGGGGAGCTGTTTTTT.

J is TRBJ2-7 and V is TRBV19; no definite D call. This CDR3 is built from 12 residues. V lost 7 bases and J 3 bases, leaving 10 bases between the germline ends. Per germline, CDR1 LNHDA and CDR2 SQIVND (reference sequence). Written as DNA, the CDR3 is TGTGCCAGTACCGGGCCCTACTACGAGCAGTACTTC. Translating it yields CASTGPYYEQYF.

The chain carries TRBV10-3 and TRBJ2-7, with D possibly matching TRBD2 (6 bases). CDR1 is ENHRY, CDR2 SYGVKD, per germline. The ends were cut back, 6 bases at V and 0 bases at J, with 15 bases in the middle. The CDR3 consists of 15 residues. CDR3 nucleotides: TGTGCCATCAGCGCTCCACGGGAGAGCTCCTACGAGCAGTACTTC. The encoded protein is CAISAPRESSYEQYF.

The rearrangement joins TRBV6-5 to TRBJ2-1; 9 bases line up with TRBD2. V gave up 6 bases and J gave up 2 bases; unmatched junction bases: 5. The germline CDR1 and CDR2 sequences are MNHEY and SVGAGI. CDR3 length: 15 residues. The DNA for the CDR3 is TGTGCCAGCAGGAACGGCGGGAGGGCCTACAATGAGCAGTTCTTC. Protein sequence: CASRNGGRAYNEQFF.

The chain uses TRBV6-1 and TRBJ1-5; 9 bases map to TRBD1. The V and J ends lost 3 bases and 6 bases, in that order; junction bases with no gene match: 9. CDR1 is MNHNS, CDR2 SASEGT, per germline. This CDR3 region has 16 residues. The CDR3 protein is CASSEGGQGAGQPQHF. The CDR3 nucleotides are TGTGCCAGCAGTGAGGGGGGACAGGGTGCCGGTCAGCCCCAGCATTTT.

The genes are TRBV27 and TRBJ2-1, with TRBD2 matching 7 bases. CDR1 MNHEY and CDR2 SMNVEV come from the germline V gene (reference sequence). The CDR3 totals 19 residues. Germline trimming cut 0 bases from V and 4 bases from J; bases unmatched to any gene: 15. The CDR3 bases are TGTGCCAGCAGTTTATCCATTTCGGGACTACTCCGAGGTTACAATGAGCAGTTCTTC. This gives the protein CASSLSISGLLRGYNEQFF.

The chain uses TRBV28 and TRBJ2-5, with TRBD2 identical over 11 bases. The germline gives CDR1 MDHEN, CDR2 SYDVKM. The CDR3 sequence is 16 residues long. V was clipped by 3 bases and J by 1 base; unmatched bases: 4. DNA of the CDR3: TGTGCCAGCAGTTTGGGACTAGCGGCTTTCCAAGAGACCCAGTACTTC. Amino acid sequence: CASSLGLAAFQETQYF. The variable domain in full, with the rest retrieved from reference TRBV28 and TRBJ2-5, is DVKVTQSSRYLVKRTGEKVFLECVQDMDHENMFWYRQDPGLGLRLIYFSYDVKMKEKGDIPEGYSVSREKKERFSLILESASTNQTSMYLCASSLGLAAFQETQYFGPGTRLLVL.

Here the CDR3 DNA reads TGCGCCAGCAGCCAGCATCCGGGACAGGGCGAAGCTTTCTTT. Protein: CASSQHPGQGEAFF. This chain joins TRBV4-1 and TRBJ1-1; TRBD1 matches at 9 bases. Germline loops: CDR1 MGHRA, CDR2 YSYEKL. The CDR3 totals 14 residues. V was pared by 3 bases and J by 8 bases, with 7 bases of the junction left unmatched.

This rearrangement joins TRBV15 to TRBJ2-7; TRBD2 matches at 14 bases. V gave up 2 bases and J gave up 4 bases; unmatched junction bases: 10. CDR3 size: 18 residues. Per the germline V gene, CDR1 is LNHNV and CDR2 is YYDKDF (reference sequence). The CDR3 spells CATSRHFPGLAGDYEQYF. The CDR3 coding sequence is TGTGCCACCAGCAGACACTTTCCGGGACTAGCGGGAGATTACGAGCAGTACTTC.

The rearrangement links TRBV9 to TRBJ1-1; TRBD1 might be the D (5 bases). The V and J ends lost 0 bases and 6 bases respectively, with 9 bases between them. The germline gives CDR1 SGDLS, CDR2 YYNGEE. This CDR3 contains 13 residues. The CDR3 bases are TGTGCCAGCAGCGTAGGAGGGGATCCTGAAGCTTTCTTT. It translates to CASSVGGDPEAFF.

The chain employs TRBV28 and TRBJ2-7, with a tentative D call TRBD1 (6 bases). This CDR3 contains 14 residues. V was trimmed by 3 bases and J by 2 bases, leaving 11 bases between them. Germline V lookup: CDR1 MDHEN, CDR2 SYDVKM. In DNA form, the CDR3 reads TGTGCCAGCAGTTTGAGGGGGAGTACCTACGAGCAGTACTTC. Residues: CASSLRGSTYEQYF.

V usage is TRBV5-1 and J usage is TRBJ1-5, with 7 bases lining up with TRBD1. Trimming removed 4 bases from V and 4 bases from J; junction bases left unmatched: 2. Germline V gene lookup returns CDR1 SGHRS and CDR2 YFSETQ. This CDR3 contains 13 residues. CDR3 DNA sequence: TGCGCCAGCAGCCTGGGACAGAATCAGCCCCAGCATTTT. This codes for CASSLGQNQPQHF.

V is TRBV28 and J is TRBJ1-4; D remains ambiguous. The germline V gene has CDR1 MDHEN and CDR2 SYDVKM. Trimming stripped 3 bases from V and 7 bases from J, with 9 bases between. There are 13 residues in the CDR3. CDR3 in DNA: TGTGCCAGCAGTTTGTTGGGGAGTGAAAAACTGTTTTTT. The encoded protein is CASSLLGSEKLFF.

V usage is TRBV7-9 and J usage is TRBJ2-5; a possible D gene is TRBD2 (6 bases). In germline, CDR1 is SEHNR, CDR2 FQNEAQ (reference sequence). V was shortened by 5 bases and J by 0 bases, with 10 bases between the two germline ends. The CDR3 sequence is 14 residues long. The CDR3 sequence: CASSPREHQETQYF. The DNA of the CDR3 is TGTGCCAGCAGCCCCCGGGAGCACCAAGAGACCCAGTACTTC.

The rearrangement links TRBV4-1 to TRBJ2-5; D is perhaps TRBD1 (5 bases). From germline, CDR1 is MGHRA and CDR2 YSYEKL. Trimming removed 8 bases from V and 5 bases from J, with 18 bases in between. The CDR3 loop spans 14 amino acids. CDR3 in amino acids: CASRSTGSRETQYF. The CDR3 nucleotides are TGCGCCAGCCGTTCAACAGGTTCGCGGGAGACCCAGTACTTC.

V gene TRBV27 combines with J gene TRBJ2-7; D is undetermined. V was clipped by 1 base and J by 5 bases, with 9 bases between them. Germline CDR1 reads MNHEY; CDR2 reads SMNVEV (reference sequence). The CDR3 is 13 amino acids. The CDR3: CASSLLPVHEQYF. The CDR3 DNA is TGTGCCAGCAGTTTATTACCCGTGCACGAGCAGTACTTC.

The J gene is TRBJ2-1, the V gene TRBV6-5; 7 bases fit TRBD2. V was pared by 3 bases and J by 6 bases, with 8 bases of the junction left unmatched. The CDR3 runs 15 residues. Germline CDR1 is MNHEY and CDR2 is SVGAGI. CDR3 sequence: CASSYSTGGINEQFF. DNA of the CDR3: TGTGCCAGCAGTTATTCGACGGGGGGAATCAATGAGCAGTTCTTC.

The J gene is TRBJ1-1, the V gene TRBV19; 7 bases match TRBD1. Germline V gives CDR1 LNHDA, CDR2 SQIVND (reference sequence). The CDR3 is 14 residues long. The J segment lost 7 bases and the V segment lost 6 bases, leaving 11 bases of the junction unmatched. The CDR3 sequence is CASRPTAGTVEAFF. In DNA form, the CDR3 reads TGTGCCAGTAGACCAACCGCCGGGACAGTTGAAGCTTTCTTT.

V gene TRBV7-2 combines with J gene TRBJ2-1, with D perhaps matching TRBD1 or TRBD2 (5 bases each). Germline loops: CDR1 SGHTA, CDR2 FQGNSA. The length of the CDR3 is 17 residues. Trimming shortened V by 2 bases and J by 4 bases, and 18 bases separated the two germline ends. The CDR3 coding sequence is TGTGCCAGCAGCTTACTTCCAATAGGGACCGGTTACAATGAGCAGTTCTTC. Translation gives CASSLLPIGTGYNEQFF.

Here the CDR3 DNA reads TGTGCCAGCAGCCAAGGGGGAGGCACTGAAGCTTTCTTT. This sequence encodes CASSQGGGTEAFF. V is TRBV5-4 and J is TRBJ1-1; possibly TRBD1 for D (6 bases). Germline CDR1 SGHNT, CDR2 YYREEE (reference sequence). V was pared by 4 bases and J by 4 bases, with 11 bases between. This CDR3 has 13 amino acids.

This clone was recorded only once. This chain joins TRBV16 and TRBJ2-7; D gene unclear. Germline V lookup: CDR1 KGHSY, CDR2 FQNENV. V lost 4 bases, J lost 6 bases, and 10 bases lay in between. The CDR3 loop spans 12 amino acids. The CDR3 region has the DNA TGTGCCAGCAGCCCAAGCCACCGCGAGCAGTACTTC. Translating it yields CASSPSHREQYF. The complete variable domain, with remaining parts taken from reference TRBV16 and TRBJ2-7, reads GEEVAQTPKHLVRGEGQKAKLYCAPIKGHSYVFWYQQVLKNEFKFLISFQNENVFDETGMPKERFSAKCLPNSPCSLEIQATKLEDSAVYFCASSPSHREQYFGPGTRLTVT.

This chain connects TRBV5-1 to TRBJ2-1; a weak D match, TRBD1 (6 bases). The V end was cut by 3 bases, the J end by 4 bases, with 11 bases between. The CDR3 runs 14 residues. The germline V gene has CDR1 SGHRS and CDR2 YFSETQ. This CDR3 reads CASSSPGQYNEQFF. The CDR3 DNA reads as TGCGCCAGCAGCTCACCGGGACAATACAATGAGCAGTTCTTC.